This entry lists 9 T cell receptor beta chains sequenced from one sample in a study of blood T cells in healthy people across ages. A second roughly 6 to 12 cycle PCR used barcoded and J-beta primers. Using its own MiXCR run on the 5' RACE reads, TCRdb lists one record per CDR3 protein. The data contain about a million distinct CDR3 sequences, approximately 38% of them singletons. The sample was blood. The receptors shown here come from a man between 18 and 35 years old in good health.

This clonotype showed up just a few times. The genes are TRBV4-3 and TRBJ2-3; 7 bases match TRBD2. V was clipped by 0 bases and J by 7 bases; unmatched bases: 13. Germline CDR1 and CDR2: LGHNA and YSLEER. The CDR3 contains 17 residues. In nucleotides, the CDR3 is TGCGCCAGCAGCCAAGAACGCGCGGGGGACCAAGATAATACGCAGTATTTT. This translates into CASSQERAGDQDNTQYF.

As concerns this clonotype: One junction end disagrees with the germline gene, perhaps due to a read error. The V and J genes are TRBV7-9 and TRBJ1-5; D might be TRBD1 (6 bases). Germline lookup yields CDR1 SEHNR and CDR2 FQNEAQ (reference sequence). The CDR3 consists of 16 residues. The CDR3 sequence is CVSSSRQDSSNQPQHF. The CDR3 coding sequence is TGTGTCAGCAGCTCCCGACAGGACAGTAGCAATCAGCCCCAGCATTTT.

V is TRBV20-1 and J is TRBJ2-5, with 7 bases aligning to TRBD1. Near its end, the DNA agrees better with TRBJ2-7, so the J call may be wrong. The germline V gene has CDR1 DFQATT and CDR2 SNEGSKA (reference sequence). CDR3 length: 14 amino acids. The DNA of the CDR3 is TGCAGTGCTAGACCGGGACAGAGTCAATACGAGCAGTACTTC. Encoded protein: CSARPGQSQYEQYF.

V is TRBV6-5 and J is TRBJ2-3, with 12 bases that match TRBD2. Germline-derived CDR1 and CDR2 are MNHEY and SVGAGI. The CDR3 loop spans 16 amino acids. Germline trimming cut 2 bases from V and 5 bases from J; bases unmatched to any gene: 5. Here the CDR3 DNA reads TGTGCCAGCAGTTACGGACTAGCGGGGAAGGAAGATACGCAGTATTTT. It encodes CASSYGLAGKEDTQYF.

This clonotype appeared a few times. This chain joins TRBV30 and TRBJ2-7; D gene ambiguous. Trimming shortened V by 1 base and J by 2 bases, and 3 bases separated the two germline ends. This CDR3 has 11 residues. CDR1 GTSNPN and CDR2 SVGIG come from the germline V gene (reference sequence). The CDR3 sequence: CAWSAAYEQYF. The CDR3 region has the DNA TGTGCCTGGAGTGCCGCCTACGAGCAGTACTTC.

The sample holds a few counts of this clonotype. The genes are TRBV7-8 and TRBJ2-7; TRBD1 aligns across 7 bases. This CDR3 comprises 15 residues. CDR1 is SGHVS, CDR2 FQNEAQ, per germline. V shed 5 bases and J 3 bases; nucleotides not matched to a gene: 10. CDR3 amino acids: CASSARQGTSYEQYF. In DNA, the CDR3 is TGTGCCAGCAGCGCCAGACAGGGTACGAGCTACGAGCAGTACTTC.

The V call is TRBV6-5, the J call TRBJ2-7; D might be TRBD1 or TRBD2, each matching 5 bases. V was pared by 6 bases and J by 5 bases, with 14 bases between. Germline values: CDR1 MNHEY, CDR2 SVGAGI. This CDR3 is 13 amino acids long. DNA for the CDR3: TGTGCCAGCAGATCCGGGACGGCAAACGAGCAGTACTTC. It specifies CASRSGTANEQYF.

This clonotype turned up a few times. The V and J genes are TRBV12-3 or TRBV12-4 and TRBJ2-1; 10 positions match TRBD1. Trimming at V came to 8 bases and at J to 6 bases, leaving 10 bases not matched to a gene. This CDR3 spans 15 amino acids. The CDR3 here is CASALGDRGGNEQFF. CDR3 DNA: TGTGCCAGCGCCTTGGGGGACAGGGGAGGCAATGAGCAGTTCTTC.

Note on this clonotype: This sequence may be a read error, since a much larger clone differs from it by one base. V usage is TRBV7-2 and J usage is TRBJ2-1; TRBD1 matches 8 bases. The end of the DNA is better explained by TRBJ2-7, so the J call may be wrong. This CDR3 is built from 17 residues. Per the germline V gene, CDR1 is SGHTA and CDR2 is FQGNSA. In nucleotides, the CDR3 is TGTGCCAGCAGCAACGACAGGGGTCCAAGCTCCTACAATGAGCAGTACTTC. Translation: CASSNDRGPSSYNEQYF.